Below, one T cell receptor beta chain is given with its context. Its antigen remains unknown. The sample originates from a study of shared clonotypes between healthy human individuals. On the study more broadly: Donors were a couple of women and a few men aged 18 to 49. The study, taken as a whole, reports: Compared with clonotypes that all four donors shared, non-shared clonotypes had lower generation probabilities.

Terminally differentiated effector memory CD45RA+ cells were excluded from the naive CD8 cells, which were CD45RO-negative and positively selected for CCR7. Donors comprised healthy HIV-negative adults lacking recent acute infections or vaccinations. The study ran the assay at deep level. Profiling relied on immunoSEQ multiplex PCR, and the TCRdb table lists in-frame clones only, not all of them. The table lists millions of clones, about 92% of them singletons, with under 2% in the top ten. Material: naive CD8+ T cells from PBMCs. This clonotype was sampled from a man aged 18 to 29 in good health. Some clones in this sample may be carry-over from other donors' samples.

The DNA for the CDR3 is TGTGCCAGCAGCACCCGGGACAGGGCTGGCTATGGCTACACCTTC. Protein sequence: CASSTRDRAGYGYTF. V usage is TRBV5-4 and J usage is TRBJ1-2; 9 bases match TRBD1. Germline V gene data show CDR1 as SGHNT and CDR2 as YYREEE (reference sequence). V lost 4 bases to trimming and J lost 4 bases; unmatched junction nucleotides: 8. The CDR3 has 15 residues. Looking up the rest from reference TRBV5-4 and TRBJ1-2 gives the full variable domain: ETGVTQSPTHLIKTRGQQVTLRCSSQSGHNTVSWYQQALGQGPQFIFQYYREEENGRGNFPPRFSGLQFPNYSSELNVNALELDDSALYLCASSTRDRAGYGYTFGSGTRLTVV.